Shown below are 18 T cell receptor beta chains from a single sample sequenced in a study of T cell repertoires in cytomegalovirus infection. TCRdb passed the reads through MiXCR, listing each CDR3 protein once. The sample contains fewer than 550,000 distinct CDR3 sequences, under 40% of which appear only once. The sample comprised PBMCs. The receptors were gathered from a human donor in good health (CMV status not recorded). Some clones in this sample may be carry-over from other donors' samples.

The chain carries TRBV29-1 and TRBJ1-4; D gene ambiguous. Between the trimmed V and J ends, which lost 0 bases and 7 bases, there was a span of 6 bases. This CDR3 spans 12 amino acids. Germline V gene lookup returns CDR1 SQVTM and CDR2 ANQGSEA. The CDR3 here is CSVEDPGEKLFF. The CDR3 nucleotides read TGCAGCGTTGAAGATCCTGGTGAAAAACTGTTTTTT.

This clonotype occurred many times. V is TRBV9 and J is TRBJ1-6; 7 nucleotides align to TRBD1. V trimming: 0 bases; J trimming: 5 bases; junction bases outside the gene matches: 2. Germline V gene data show CDR1 as SGDLS and CDR2 as YYNGEE. The CDR3 consists of 15 residues. The CDR3 coding sequence is TGTGCCAGCAGCGTAGACGGACAGGATAATTCACCCCTCCACTTT. Protein sequence: CASSVDGQDNSPLHF.

This chain connects TRBV18 to TRBJ2-3; D is possibly TRBD2 (5 bases). CDR1 and CDR2 (germline): KGHSH, LQKENI. Trimming cost V 0 bases and J 5 bases, with 12 bases left between them. The CDR3 sequence is 15 residues long. The CDR3 DNA is TGTGCCAGCTCACCACCCGGAGGAGGAGAAGATACGCAGTATTTT. Protein sequence: CASSPPGGGEDTQYF.

The sample holds a few counts of this clonotype. This chain joins TRBV28 and TRBJ2-3; the D gene is possibly TRBD2 (5 bases). CDR1 is MDHEN, CDR2 SYDVKM, per germline. Trimming left V 5 bases short and J 6 bases short, with 18 bases between. The CDR3 runs 15 residues. The CDR3: CASSPFSGEWDTQYF. The CDR3 coding sequence is TGTGCCAGCAGTCCCTTCTCCGGGGAGTGGGATACGCAGTATTTT.

There are many counts of this clonotype. The rearrangement links TRBV12-3 or TRBV12-4 to TRBJ1-3; the D gene is possibly TRBD1 (5 bases). Trimming removed 7 bases at V and 0 bases at J, with 19 bases between. The CDR3 extends over 17 amino acids. CDR3 amino acids: CASNAPTGPDSGNTIYF. The CDR3 nucleotides read TGTGCCAGCAATGCTCCAACAGGACCAGACTCTGGAAACACCATATATTTT.

The chain recombines TRBV12-3 or TRBV12-4 with TRBJ1-5; D is ambiguous. The CDR3 spans 15 residues. The ends were cut back, 1 base at V and 0 bases at J, with 7 bases in the middle. As DNA, the CDR3 is TGTGCCAGCAGTTTAGTGGGGATTAGCAATCAGCCCCAGCATTTT. Its protein is CASSLVGISNQPQHF.

V gene TRBV5-4 combines with J gene TRBJ1-1; no definite D call. From germline, CDR1 is SGHNT and CDR2 YYREEE (reference sequence). This CDR3 spans 15 amino acids. The V end lost 1 base, the J end lost 0 bases, and 10 bases lay between the germline ends. The CDR3 reads CASSLFSGVNTEAFF. DNA of the CDR3: TGTGCCAGCAGCTTGTTTTCTGGGGTGAACACTGAAGCTTTCTTT.

This clonotype was observed a single time. V and J are TRBV28 and TRBJ2-2; 8 bases are shared with TRBD1. With 10 bases clipped from V and 7 bases from J, the junction kept 14 bases outside the gene matches. Germline values: CDR1 MDHEN, CDR2 SYDVKM. The CDR3 covers 15 residues. CDR3 region: CAIIFGQGIVGELFF. In nucleotides, the CDR3 is TGTGCCATCATTTTCGGACAGGGTATCGTCGGGGAGCTGTTTTTT.

This clonotype was detected only a few times. The chain links TRBV12-3 or TRBV12-4 to TRBJ2-1; unclear D gene. The CDR3 length is 14 residues. The V and J ends lost 1 base and 9 bases respectively, with 13 bases between them. Here the CDR3 reads CASSLGNAVPEQFF. The CDR3 DNA follows: TGTGCCAGCAGTTTAGGAAATGCAGTTCCTGAGCAGTTCTTC.

There are a few counts of this clonotype. The genes are TRBV28 and TRBJ1-3; a possible D gene is TRBD1 (5 bases). The CDR3 is 17 residues long. Germline V gene sequence: CDR1 MDHEN, CDR2 SYDVKM. V gave up 3 bases and J gave up 0 bases, with 15 bases separating them. The CDR3 region is CASSFLAGTRSGNTIYF. The CDR3 nucleotides are TGTGCCAGCAGTTTTCTCGCAGGGACCCGCTCTGGAAACACCATATATTTT.

This rearrangement joins TRBV12-3 or TRBV12-4 to TRBJ2-2, with 10 bases identical to TRBD2. This CDR3 is built from 16 residues. With V trimmed by 2 bases and J by 3 bases, 3 bases remained unmatched. The CDR3 spells CASSLLAGDYTGELFF. Here the CDR3 DNA reads TGTGCCAGCAGTTTACTAGCGGGGGACTACACCGGGGAGCTGTTTTTT.

At least ten counts were recorded for this clonotype. This chain connects TRBV28 to TRBJ1-2, with a tentative D call TRBD1 (5 bases). Trimming removed 1 base at V and 0 bases at J, with 18 bases between. This CDR3 region has 18 residues. CDR1 is MDHEN, CDR2 SYDVKM, per germline. In nucleotides, the CDR3 is TGTGCCAGCAGTTTATATGGAAGGAGGGCAGGGTCTAACTATGGCTACACCTTC. Its translation: CASSLYGRRAGSNYGYTF.

This clonotype appeared many times. The rearrangement uses TRBV7-2 and TRBJ1-3; TRBD1 might be the D (5 bases). Trimming left V 4 bases short and J 4 bases short, with 11 bases between. The CDR3 sequence is 14 residues long. The germline gives CDR1 SGHTA, CDR2 FQGNSA. CDR3 amino acids: CASSSGTGGNTIYF. CDR3 DNA: TGTGCCAGCAGCTCCGGGACGGGAGGAAACACCATATATTTT.

This clonotype has just a few counts. The chain uses TRBV10-3 and TRBJ1-1, with D uncertain. With 1 base removed from V and 5 bases from J, the gap between germline ends came to 11 bases. The CDR3 has 14 amino acids. Germline V gene sequence: CDR1 ENHRY, CDR2 SYGVKD. CDR3 loop: CAISELTRETEAFF. CDR3 sequence (DNA): TGTGCCATCAGTGAGTTGACCCGGGAGACTGAAGCTTTCTTT.

This clonotype has a handful of counts. The genes are TRBV7-8 and TRBJ1-4, with 8 bases identical to TRBD1. Germline V lookup: CDR1 SGHVS, CDR2 FQNEAQ. The V segment lost 4 bases and the J segment 3 bases; nucleotides outside the gene matches: 19. This CDR3 region has 20 residues. CDR3 in amino acids: CASSWLARQGRQVANEKLFF. The CDR3 coding sequence is TGTGCCAGCAGCTGGTTGGCTCGACAGGGGAGGCAGGTCGCTAATGAAAAACTGTTTTTT.

This clonotype was observed many times. This chain connects TRBV7-2 to TRBJ2-5; 8 bases agree with TRBD2. CDR3 length: 15 amino acids. The ends lost 1 base at V and 5 bases at J; junction bases unmatched: 6. The germline V gene encodes CDR1 SGHTA and CDR2 FQGNSA. In DNA, the CDR3 is TGTGCCAGCAGCTTAGGGGGAAGCGGGGGTGAGACCCAGTACTTC. The encoded protein is CASSLGGSGGETQYF.

Worth noting for this clonotype: A much larger clone is a single base away; this may be a read error. As the CDR3 is not closed by the conserved phenylalanine or tryptophan, this likely results from a read error. The chain recombines TRBV12-3 or TRBV12-4 with TRBJ2-1; the match to TRBD2 covers 8 bases. The V and J ends lost 5 bases and 1 base, in that order; junction bases with no gene match: 10. The length of the CDR3 is 17 residues. The CDR3 spells CASSPKTSGDSYNEQFC. The CDR3 nucleotides read TGTGCCAGCAGTCCCAAAACTAGCGGAGATTCCTACAATGAGCAGTTCTGC.

This clonotype was picked up a small number of times. This chain uses TRBV7-2 with TRBJ2-7; D possibly corresponds to TRBD2 (7 bases). CDR1 is SGHTA, CDR2 FQGNSA, per germline. The CDR3 sequence is 15 residues long. Deletions cut 5 bases from V and 3 bases from J, with 17 bases between. The CDR3 region is CASSPNGGGLYEQYF. The CDR3 nucleotides are TGTGCCAGCAGCCCCAACGGCGGGGGCCTCTACGAGCAGTACTTC.